One and the same sample provided the 13 T cell receptor beta chains below, sequenced in a study of T cell repertoires in cytomegalovirus infection. In TCRdb, the reads were re-called with MiXCR into one record per CDR3 protein. The table records 300,000 to 400,000 distinct CDR3 sequences, roughly 29% of them present only once. Which antigens these TCRs recognize remains unknown. The source was cultured PBMCs, collected from culture after CMV antigen stimulation. All receptors derive from a human donor in good health (CMV status not recorded). Some clones in this sample may be carry-over from other donors' samples.

This clonotype was counted between two and nine times. The chain joins TRBV20-1 to TRBJ1-4; a weak D match, TRBD1 (5 bases). The CDR3 loop spans 14 amino acids. V was trimmed by 1 base and J by 6 bases, leaving 12 bases between them. Germline-derived CDR1 and CDR2 are DFQATT and SNEGSKA (reference sequence). The CDR3 is CSARVGVWDEKLFF. The CDR3 coding sequence is TGCAGTGCTAGAGTAGGGGTTTGGGATGAAAAACTGTTTTTT.

This clonotype has a handful of counts. The gene calls are TRBV28 and TRBJ1-3, with TRBD1 matching 7 bases. Germline CDR1 and CDR2: MDHEN and SYDVKM. V gave up 6 bases and J gave up 4 bases; unmatched junction bases: 6. The length of the CDR3 is 14 residues. The CDR3 DNA sequence: TGTGCCAGCAGGAGCCAGGGGGGCGGAAACACCATATATTTT. Translating gives CASRSQGGGNTIYF. Based on the CDR3 plus reference TRBV28 and TRBJ1-3, the full variable domain is DVKVTQSSRYLVKRTGEKVFLECVQDMDHENMFWYRQDPGLGLRLIYFSYDVKMKEKGDIPEGYSVSREKKERFSLILESASTNQTSMYLCASRSQGGGNTIYFGEGSWLTVV.

This clonotype was counted ten times or more. The chain carries TRBV7-8 and TRBJ1-2; possibly TRBD1 for D (5 bases). CDR1 SGHVS and CDR2 FQNEAQ come from the germline V gene. The CDR3 runs to 16 residues. Trimming cost V 0 bases and J 8 bases, with 19 bases left between them. In nucleotides, the CDR3 is TGTGCCAGCAGCTTAGCCCCTCACCAGGGCTGGTACGGCTACACCTTC. Its protein is CASSLAPHQGWYGYTF. Drawing the rest from reference TRBV7-8 and TRBJ1-2, the complete variable domain is GAGVSQSPRYKVAKRGQDVALRCDPISGHVSLFWYQQALGQGPEFLTYFQNEAQLDKSGLPSDRFFAERPEGSVSTLKIQRTQQEDSAVYLCASSLAPHQGWYGYTFGSGTRLTVV.

The V call is TRBV7-6, the J call TRBJ2-1, with 7 nucleotides matching TRBD1. CDR3 length: 14 amino acids. With V trimmed by 10 bases and J by 4 bases, 10 bases remained unmatched. CDR1 and CDR2 from the germline V gene are SGHVS and FNYEAQ. CDR3 amino acids: CATHSEQGYNEQFF. CDR3 bases: TGTGCCACTCACTCGGAACAGGGGTACAATGAGCAGTTCTTC.

The gene calls are TRBV7-9 and TRBJ1-2, with 8 bases identical to TRBD1. The V gene end was trimmed by 0 bases and the J gene end by 2 bases; junction bases not matched to a gene: 5. Germline V lookup: CDR1 SEHNR, CDR2 FQNEAQ (reference sequence). This CDR3 contains 16 residues. The CDR3 reads CASSLAEGQGNYGYTF. The DNA for the CDR3 is TGTGCCAGCAGCTTAGCGGAAGGACAGGGCAACTATGGCTACACCTTC.

This clonotype was detected only once. The rearrangement uses TRBV13 and TRBJ2-1; TRBD2 aligns across 10 bases. This CDR3 has 19 residues. CDR1 and CDR2 (germline): PRHDT, FYEKMQ (reference sequence). V lost 3 bases, J lost 0 bases, and 11 bases stayed unmatched. The CDR3 reads CASSFGVGLAESSYNEQFF. CDR3 nucleotide sequence: TGTGCCAGCAGCTTTGGAGTAGGACTAGCGGAGAGCTCCTACAATGAGCAGTTCTTC.

This clonotype was picked up many times. The chain carries TRBV20-1 and TRBJ1-1, with TRBD1 identical over 8 bases. CDR3 length: 13 residues. Germline V gene lookup returns CDR1 DFQATT and CDR2 SNEGSKA (reference sequence). V lost 0 bases to trimming and J lost 7 bases; unmatched junction nucleotides: 4. The CDR3 spells CSAREDRGLEAFF. In nucleotides, the CDR3 is TGCAGTGCTAGAGAAGACAGGGGACTTGAAGCTTTCTTT.

The chain links TRBV14 to TRBJ2-5; 11 bases line up with TRBD2. The CDR3 has 16 residues. Germline values: CDR1 SGHDN, CDR2 FVKESK. The V gene end was trimmed by 1 base and the J gene end by 5 bases; junction bases not matched to a gene: 6. In DNA, the CDR3 is TGTGCCAGCAGCCAAGGAACTAGCGGGAGTTGGGAGACCCAGTACTTC. Its protein product is CASSQGTSGSWETQYF.

This chain uses TRBV12-3 or TRBV12-4 with TRBJ1-4, with D possibly being TRBD1 (5 bases). CDR3 length equals 15 residues. V lost 6 bases and J lost 6, with 17 bases in between. Here the CDR3 reads CASRRDSQGYEKLFF. The DNA for the CDR3 is TGTGCCAGCAGACGGGACTCCCAGGGATATGAAAAACTGTTTTTT.

This clonotype was recorded at least ten times. The rearrangement uses TRBV20-1 and TRBJ1-4, with a weak D call TRBD1 (6 bases). V lost 3 bases to trimming and J lost 7 bases, with 18 bases between them. The CDR3 is 15 residues long. Per germline, CDR1 DFQATT and CDR2 SNEGSKA (reference sequence). The CDR3 sequence: CSASGMQTGPEKLFF. CDR3 nucleotide sequence: TGCAGTGCTAGTGGGATGCAAACAGGGCCTGAAAAACTGTTTTTT.

The chain recombines TRBV24-1 with TRBJ2-1; 11 nucleotides line up with TRBD2. Losses at the gene ends were 2 bases for V and 2 bases for J; bases not matched to a gene: 4. The CDR3 runs to 17 residues. The germline gives CDR1 KGHDR, CDR2 SFDVKD. CDR3 protein: CATSDSILAGAYNEQFF. The CDR3 DNA is TGTGCCACCAGTGATTCGATACTAGCGGGAGCCTACAATGAGCAGTTCTTC.

This clonotype was observed a few times. The V gene is TRBV10-3, the J gene TRBJ1-2; the D is unclear. The ends were cut back, 4 bases at V and 0 bases at J, with 6 bases in the middle. The CDR3 consists of 13 residues. Germline V gives CDR1 ENHRY, CDR2 SYGVKD. The CDR3, as DNA: TGTGCCATCAGTGGTGCAGCTAACTATGGCTACACCTTC. Amino acid sequence: CAISGAANYGYTF.

This clonotype was counted at least ten times. This chain uses TRBV7-2 with TRBJ1-1, with D possibly matching TRBD1 (6 bases). Trimming pared 3 bases from V and 2 bases from J, leaving 10 bases between. This CDR3 is built from 14 residues. Per germline, CDR1 SGHTA and CDR2 FQGNSA. The CDR3 region is CASSFSGVNTEAFF. Written as DNA, the CDR3 is TGTGCCAGCAGCTTTTCAGGGGTAAACACTGAAGCTTTCTTT. The whole variable domain, filled in from reference TRBV7-2 and TRBJ1-1, reads GAGVSQSPSNKVTEKGKDVELRCDPISGHTALYWYRQSLGQGLEFLIYFQGNSAPDKSGLPSDRFSAERTGGSVSTLTIQRTQQEDSAVYLCASSFSGVNTEAFFGQGTRLTVV.